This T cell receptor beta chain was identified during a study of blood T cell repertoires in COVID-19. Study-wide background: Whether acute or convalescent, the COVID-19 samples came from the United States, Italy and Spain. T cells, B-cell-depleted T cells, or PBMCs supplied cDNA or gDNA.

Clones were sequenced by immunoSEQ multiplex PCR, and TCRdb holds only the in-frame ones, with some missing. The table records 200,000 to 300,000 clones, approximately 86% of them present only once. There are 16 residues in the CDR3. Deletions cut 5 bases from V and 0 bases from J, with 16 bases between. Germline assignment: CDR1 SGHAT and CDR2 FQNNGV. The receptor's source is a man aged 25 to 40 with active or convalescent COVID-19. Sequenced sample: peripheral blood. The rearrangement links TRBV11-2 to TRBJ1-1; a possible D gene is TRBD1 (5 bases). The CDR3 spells CASSPRRQPMNTEAFF. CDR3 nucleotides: TGTGCCAGCAGCCCCCGGCGACAGCCGATGAACACTGAAGCTTTCTTT.